This TCR beta chain was recorded in a study of PD-1 blockade in classical Hodgkin lymphoma. About the study: Treatment was intravenous nivolumab, 3 mg/kg every 2 weeks, until progression. Study-level findings and limits: Nivolumab initiated under 1 year post-ASCT led to patient exclusion. Reported baseline diversity: healthy donors highest, relapsed/refractory patients lowest.

Comments on this clone: Antigen specificity is unknown.

Relapse after autologous stem cell transplantation occurred in every patient, and brentuximab vedotin exposure varied. The CDR3 extends over 14 amino acids. The V and J ends lost 0 bases and 6 bases respectively, with 8 bases between them. Per the germline V gene, CDR1 is LGHNA and CDR2 is YNFKEQ. Using immunoSEQ multiplex PCR, the repertoire was profiled, and TCRdb retains in-frame clones only, with some absent. The data hold roughly 92,000 clones, with roughly 90% observed a single time. This TCR was sampled from a human donor with classical Hodgkin lymphoma. This specimen was peripheral blood mononuclear cells (PBMCs), taken at baseline. The chain links TRBV4-2 to TRBJ2-2; D is unresolved. In DNA form, the CDR3 reads TGTGCCAGCAGCCAAGAAGGCGCGGCCGGGGAGCTGTTTTTT. Protein product: CASSQEGAAGELFF.